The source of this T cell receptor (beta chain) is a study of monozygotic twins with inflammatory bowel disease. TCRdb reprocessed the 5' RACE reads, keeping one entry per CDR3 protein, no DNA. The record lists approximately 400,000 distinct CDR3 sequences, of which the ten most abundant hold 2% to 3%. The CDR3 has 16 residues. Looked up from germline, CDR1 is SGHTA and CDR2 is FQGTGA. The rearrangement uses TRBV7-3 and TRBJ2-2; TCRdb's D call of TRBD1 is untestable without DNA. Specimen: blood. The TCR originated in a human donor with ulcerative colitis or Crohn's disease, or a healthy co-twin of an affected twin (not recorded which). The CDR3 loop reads CASSPVEGAGTGELFF.